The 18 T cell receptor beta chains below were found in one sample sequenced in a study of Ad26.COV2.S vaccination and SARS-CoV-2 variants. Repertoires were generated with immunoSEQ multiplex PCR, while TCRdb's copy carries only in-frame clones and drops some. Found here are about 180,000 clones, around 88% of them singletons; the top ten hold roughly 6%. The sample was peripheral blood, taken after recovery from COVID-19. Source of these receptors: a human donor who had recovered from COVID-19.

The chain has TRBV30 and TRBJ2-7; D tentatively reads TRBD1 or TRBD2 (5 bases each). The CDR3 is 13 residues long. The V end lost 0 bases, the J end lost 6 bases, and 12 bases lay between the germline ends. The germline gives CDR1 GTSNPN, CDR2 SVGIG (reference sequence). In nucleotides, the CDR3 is TGTGCCTGGAGTGTACCCGGGGCGGGCGAGCAGTACTTC. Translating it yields CAWSVPGAGEQYF.

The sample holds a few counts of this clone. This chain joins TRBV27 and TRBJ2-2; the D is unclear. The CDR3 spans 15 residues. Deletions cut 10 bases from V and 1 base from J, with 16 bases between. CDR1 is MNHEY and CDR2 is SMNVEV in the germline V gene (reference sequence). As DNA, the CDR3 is TGTGCCACCAGCAGTTTATACGGGAACACCGGGGAGCTGTTTTTT. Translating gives CATSSLYGNTGELFF.

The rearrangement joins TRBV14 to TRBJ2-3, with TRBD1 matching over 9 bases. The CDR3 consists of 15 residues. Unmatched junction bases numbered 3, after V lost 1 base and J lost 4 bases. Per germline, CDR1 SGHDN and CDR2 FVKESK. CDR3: CASSQVQGAADTQYF. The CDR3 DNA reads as TGTGCCAGCAGCCAAGTACAGGGGGCCGCAGATACGCAGTATTTT.

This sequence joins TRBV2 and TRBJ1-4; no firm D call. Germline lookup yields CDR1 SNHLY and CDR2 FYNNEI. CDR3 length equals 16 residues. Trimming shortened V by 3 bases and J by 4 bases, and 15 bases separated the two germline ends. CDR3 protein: CASSDVLTDHNEKLFF. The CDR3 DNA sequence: TGTGCCAGCAGTGATGTCTTGACCGACCATAATGAAAAACTGTTTTTT.

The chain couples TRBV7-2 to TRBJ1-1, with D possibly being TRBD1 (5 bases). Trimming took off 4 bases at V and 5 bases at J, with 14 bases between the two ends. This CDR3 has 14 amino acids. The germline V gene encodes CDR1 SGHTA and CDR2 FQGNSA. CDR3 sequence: CASSYVRGETEAFF. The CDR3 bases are TGTGCCAGCAGCTATGTACGGGGGGAAACTGAAGCTTTCTTT.

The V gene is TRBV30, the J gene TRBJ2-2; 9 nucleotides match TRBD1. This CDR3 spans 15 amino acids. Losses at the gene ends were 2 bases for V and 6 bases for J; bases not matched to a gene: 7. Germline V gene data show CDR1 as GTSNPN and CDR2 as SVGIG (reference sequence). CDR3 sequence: CAWSFPRTGAGELFF. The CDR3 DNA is TGTGCCTGGAGTTTCCCCCGGACAGGGGCCGGGGAGCTGTTTTTT.

CDR3 nucleotides: TGTGCCAGCAGCTTAGTACGGGGTACCGGGGAGCTGTTTTTT. Encoded protein: CASSLVRGTGELFF. The V gene is TRBV13, the J gene TRBJ2-2, with D tentatively TRBD2 (5 bases). CDR1 PRHDT and CDR2 FYEKMQ come from the germline V gene (reference sequence). The CDR3 spans 14 residues. V lost 1 base and J lost 5, with 8 bases in between.

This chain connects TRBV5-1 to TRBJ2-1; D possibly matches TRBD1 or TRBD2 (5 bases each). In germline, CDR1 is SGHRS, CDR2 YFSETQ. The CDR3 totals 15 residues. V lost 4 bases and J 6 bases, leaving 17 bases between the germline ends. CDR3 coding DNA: TGCGCCAGCAGCATCTCCGAACTGAGGGGCAATGAGCAGTTCTTC. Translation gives CASSISELRGNEQFF.

As DNA, the CDR3 is TGCGCCAGCAGCTTGGCCCCAGGGTCCCACGAGCAGTACTTC. Translating gives CASSLAPGSHEQYF. The chain employs TRBV5-1 and TRBJ2-7; D possibly corresponds to TRBD1 (5 bases). This CDR3 spans 14 amino acids. V lost 0 bases, J lost 5 bases, and 12 bases lay in between. The germline V gene encodes CDR1 SGHRS and CDR2 YFSETQ.

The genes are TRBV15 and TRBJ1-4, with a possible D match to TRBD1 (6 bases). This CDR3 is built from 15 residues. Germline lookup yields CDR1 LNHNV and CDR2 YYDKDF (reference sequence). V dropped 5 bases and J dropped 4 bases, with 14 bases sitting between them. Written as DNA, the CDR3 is TGTGCCACCAGCCCAACCGGACAGCTTAATGAAAAACTGTTTTTT. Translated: CATSPTGQLNEKLFF.

Here the CDR3 reads CASSDGPGLAGADTQYF. CDR3 bases: TGTGCCAGCAGCGACGGTCCGGGACTAGCGGGCGCAGATACGCAGTATTTT. This sequence joins TRBV9 and TRBJ2-3, with 12 bases fitting TRBD2. After removal of 3 bases from V and 4 bases from J, the junction contained 9 bases not matched to a gene. CDR1 SGDLS and CDR2 YYNGEE come from the germline V gene. The CDR3 is 17 amino acids.

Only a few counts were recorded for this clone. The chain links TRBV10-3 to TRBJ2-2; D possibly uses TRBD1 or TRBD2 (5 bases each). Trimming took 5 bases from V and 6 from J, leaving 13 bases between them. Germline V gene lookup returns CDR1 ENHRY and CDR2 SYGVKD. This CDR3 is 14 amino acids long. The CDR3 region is CAISPGPYAGELFF. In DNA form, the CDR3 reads TGTGCCATCAGTCCGGGACCATACGCCGGGGAGCTGTTTTTT.

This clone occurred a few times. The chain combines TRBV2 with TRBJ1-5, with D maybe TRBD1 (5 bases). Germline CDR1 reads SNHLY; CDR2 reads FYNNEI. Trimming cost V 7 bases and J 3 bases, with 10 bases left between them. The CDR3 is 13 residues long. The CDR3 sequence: CASMTGTNQPQHF. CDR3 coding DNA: TGTGCCAGCATGACCGGGACCAATCAGCCCCAGCATTTT.

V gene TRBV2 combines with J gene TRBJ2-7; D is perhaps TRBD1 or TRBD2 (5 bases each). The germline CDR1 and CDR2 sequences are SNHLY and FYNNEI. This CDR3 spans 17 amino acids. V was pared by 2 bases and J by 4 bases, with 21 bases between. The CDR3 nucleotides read TGTGCCAGCAGTGAAACGGGATGGAGCGCCGAGGGGTACGAGCAGTACTTC. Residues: CASSETGWSAEGYEQYF.

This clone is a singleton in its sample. The DNA for the CDR3 is TGCGCCAGCACCGACAGGGGGACGAGTAATGAAAAACTGTTTTTT. This codes for CASTDRGTSNEKLFF. V and J are TRBV5-1 and TRBJ1-4; 9 nucleotides agree with TRBD1. Unmatched junction bases numbered 7, after V lost 6 bases and J lost 4 bases. Germline loops: CDR1 SGHRS, CDR2 YFSETQ. This CDR3 comprises 15 residues.

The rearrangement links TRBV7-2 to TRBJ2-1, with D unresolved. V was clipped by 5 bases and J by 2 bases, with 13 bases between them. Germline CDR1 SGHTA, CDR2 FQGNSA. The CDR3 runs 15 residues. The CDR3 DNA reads TGTGCCAGCAGCGAAGGGATTTTCACCTACAATGAGCAGTTCTTC. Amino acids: CASSEGIFTYNEQFF. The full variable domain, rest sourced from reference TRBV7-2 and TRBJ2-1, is GAGVSQSPSNKVTEKGKDVELRCDPISGHTALYWYRQSLGQGLEFLIYFQGNSAPDKSGLPSDRFSAERTGGSVSTLTIQRTQQEDSAVYLCASSEGIFTYNEQFFGPGTRLTVL.

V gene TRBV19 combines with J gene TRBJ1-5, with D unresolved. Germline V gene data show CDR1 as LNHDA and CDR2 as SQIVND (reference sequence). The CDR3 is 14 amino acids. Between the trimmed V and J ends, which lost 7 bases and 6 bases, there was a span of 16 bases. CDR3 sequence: CASIGLREGQPQHF. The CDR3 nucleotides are TGTGCCAGTATAGGGCTTCGGGAGGGTCAGCCCCAGCATTTT.

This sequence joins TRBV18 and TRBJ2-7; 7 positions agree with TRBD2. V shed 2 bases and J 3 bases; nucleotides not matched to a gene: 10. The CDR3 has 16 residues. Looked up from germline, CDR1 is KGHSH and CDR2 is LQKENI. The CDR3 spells CASSPEGWRGSYEQYF. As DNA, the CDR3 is TGTGCCAGCTCACCAGAAGGGTGGCGGGGGAGCTACGAGCAGTACTTC.